Reported below is one TCR beta chain. Its matching antigen is unknown. These data originate in a study of blood T cells in healthy people across ages. In the study overall: In model experiments, template switching was able to capture about one barcoded beta molecule for every two T cells that were present. Overall study results and limits: The fall in TCR beta diversity per million T cells was roughly linear with age. Across samples, TCR beta diversity tracked strongly with naive T cell percentage.

Germline V gives CDR1 MNHEY, CDR2 SVGAGI. Trimming stripped 6 bases from V and 3 bases from J, with 15 bases between. This CDR3 spans 15 amino acids. Combining a sample-barcoded 5' primer with a J-beta primer mix, a second PCR ran for about 6 to 12 cycles. Every cDNA was tagged by a template-switch adaptor with 12 random nucleotides. TCRdb redid the calling of the 5' RACE reads with MiXCR, one entry per CDR3 protein. The sample includes 850,000 to 1,300,000 distinct CDR3 sequences, 40% to 55% seen only once; the top ten take 18%. The source of this sequence is a woman between 55 and 75 years old in good health. The gene calls are TRBV6-5 and TRBJ2-1; the D is unclear. Sequenced input: blood. The CDR3 bases are TGTGCCAGCAGCCCCTCTGTATGGGGCTACAATGAGCAGTTCTTC. This gives the protein CASSPSVWGYNEQFF.